This record covers a single T cell receptor beta chain. Antigen unknown. Libraries were made from TCR beta cDNA, and they carried unique molecular identifiers. Researchers reported around 510,000 cDNA molecules coming from roughly 1 to 10 million T cells. From the PCR reads, TCRdb called clonotypes with MiXCR, one entry per CDR3 protein. The sample holds fewer than 900,000 distinct CDR3 sequences, around 42% seen once. This entry is derived from a study of post-analysis software for immune sequencing data. Across the whole study: Relapsing-remitting, secondary progressive and progressive-relapsing multiple sclerosis courses were included.

Trimming cost V 4 bases and J 4 bases; bases outside gene matches: 5. Germline CDR1 and CDR2: MDHEN and SYDVKM. This CDR3 is built from 14 residues. General study points: Roughly five TRBV segments, including TRBV5-6, TRBV5-1 and TRBV20-1, were more frequent in patients than controls.

The J gene is TRBJ2-3, the V gene TRBV28, with 7 bases matching TRBD2. This TCR derives from a girl under 18 with multiple sclerosis. Sequences were obtained from blood. CDR3 loop: CASSSPGLADTQYF. CDR3 sequence (DNA): TGTGCCAGCAGTTCCCCTGGACTAGCAGATACGCAGTATTTT.